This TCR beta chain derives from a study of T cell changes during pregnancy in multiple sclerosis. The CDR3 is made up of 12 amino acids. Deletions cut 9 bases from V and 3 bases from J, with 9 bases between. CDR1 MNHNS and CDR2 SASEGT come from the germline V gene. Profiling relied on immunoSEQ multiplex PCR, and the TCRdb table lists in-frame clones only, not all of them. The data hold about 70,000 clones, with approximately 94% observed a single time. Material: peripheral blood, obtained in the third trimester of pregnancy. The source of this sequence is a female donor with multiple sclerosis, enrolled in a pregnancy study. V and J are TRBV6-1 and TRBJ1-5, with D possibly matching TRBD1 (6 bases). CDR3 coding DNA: TGTGCCAGTACAGGGTTCAATCAGCCCCAGCATTTT. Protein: CASTGFNQPQHF.